The rows below give T cell receptor beta chains drawn from one sample of a study of blood T cell repertoires in COVID-19. This table comes from immunoSEQ multiplex PCR, and its TCRdb copy is limited to in-frame clones, with some not included. In the table there are hundreds of thousands of clones, just over 85% of which are singletons. The sequenced sample consisted of peripheral blood. The receptor source for this set is an elderly man with acute or convalescent COVID-19. Both conserved end residues are part of each CDR3. Each record gives: V gene, clone size, D gene, J gene, CDR3 DNA, CDR3 protein. D genes are given only for firm matches. Clone size is not always given. Where it is, it says once, few, many or a class for expanded clones.

TRBV28	.	TRBD1	TRBJ1-2	TGTGCCAGCAGGGGGACAGGCGACCCCCCTAACTATGGCTACACCTTC	CASRGTGDPPNYGYTF
TRBV28	.	TRBD1	TRBJ1-2	TGTGCCAGCAGTTTTGGGCAGGGGGATAGGCGCTACACCTTC	CASSFGQGDRRYTF
TRBV5-1	.	.	TRBJ2-1	TGCGCCAGCAGCTTGTGGGAGAACGGCAATGAGCAGTTCTTC	CASSLWENGNEQFF
TRBV10-3	.	TRBD1	TRBJ1-5	TGTGCCATCAGTGAGGTCCGGGACAGGGGCCCGTATAGCAATCAGCCCCAGCATTTT	CAISEVRDRGPYSNQPQHF
TRBV5-1	few	TRBD1	TRBJ1-5	TGCGCCAGCAGCTTGGGGACAGGGGGCAATCAGCCCCAGCATTTT	CASSLGTGGNQPQHF
TRBV18	few	.	TRBJ2-5	TGTGCCAGCTCATCTCAAGAGACCCAGTACTTC	CASSSQETQYF
TRBV7-3	few	TRBD2	TRBJ2-3	TGTGCCAGCAGCTTAGGGCTAGCGGGAGGGACAGATACGCAGTATTTT	CASSLGLAGGTDTQYF
TRBV7-2	.	.	TRBJ1-4	TGTGCCACCAGACGCGGAACTAATGAAAAACTGTTTTTT	CATRRGTNEKLFF
TRBV7-8	few	TRBD1	TRBJ2-7	TGTGCCAGCAGCTTAGCGAAGACAGGGGTGTACGAGCAGTACTTC	CASSLAKTGVYEQYF
TRBV7-2	.	.	TRBJ1-1	TGTGCCAGCAGCCCATCGAGGTACACTGAAGCTTTCTTT	CASSPSRYTEAFF
TRBV3-1/TRBV3-2	.	.	TRBJ2-1	TGTGCCAGCAGCCAAGGAGGTAAATCCTACAATGAGCAGTTCTTC	CASSQGGKSYNEQFF
TRBV12-3/TRBV12-4	.	.	TRBJ1-2	TGTGCCGTCCAGTTTAGGGGCATCTATGGCTACACCTTC	CAVQFRGIYGYTF
TRBV6-2/TRBV6-3	.	.	TRBJ1-2	TGTGCCAGCAGTTACTCCGGTAACTATGGCTACACCTTC	CASSYSGNYGYTF
TRBV19	.	TRBD1	TRBJ1-1	TGTGCCAGTAGTTCTAAGGTCGGACAGGGGGCGGTTGAAGCTTTCTTT	CASSSKVGQGAVEAFF
TRBV7-8	.	.	TRBJ1-5	TGTGCCAGCAGCTTACAGACAAATAGCAATCAGCCCCAGCATTTT	CASSLQTNSNQPQHF
TRBV6-5	.	TRBD1	TRBJ1-6	TGTGCCAGCACCGGGACAGCTTATAATTCACCCCTCCACTTT	CASTGTAYNSPLHF
TRBV28	.	.	TRBJ2-7	TGTGCCAGCAGTTTACAGGGCAAGAATTACGAGCAGTACTTC	CASSLQGKNYEQYF
TRBV5-1	few	TRBD1	TRBJ1-5	TGCGCCAGCAGCCCCGGGACAGGGGTGGAATATGGGAATCAGCCCCAGCATTTT	CASSPGTGVEYGNQPQHF
TRBV28	once	.	TRBJ1-1	TGTGCCAGCAGTTTTAAGTACTTGAACACTGAAGCTTTCTTT	CASSFKYLNTEAFF
TRBV3-1/TRBV3-2	once	.	TRBJ1-4	TGTGCCAGCAGCCAAGATAGGTGGGGGCAGGGAGCTAATGAAAAACTGTTTTTT	CASSQDRWGQGANEKLFF
TRBV14	.	.	TRBJ1-6	TGTGCCAGCAGTTTACAGTTGTATAATTCACCCCTCCACTTT	CASSLQLYNSPLHF
TRBV27	few	TRBD2	TRBJ2-1	TGTGCCAGCAGTTCGACTAGCGGGGGGGCCCATAGGTACAATGAGCAGTTCTTC	CASSSTSGGAHRYNEQFF
TRBV5-4	.	.	TRBJ2-1	TGTGCCAGCAGCCTGCTCACAGGGAGCTCCTACAATGAGCAGTTCTTC	CASSLLTGSSYNEQFF
TRBV7-2	once	TRBD2	TRBJ2-7	TGTGCCAGCATGCCGGGGGGGGCCAGCGAGCAGTACTTC	CASMPGGASEQYF
TRBV24-1	.	.	TRBJ2-5	TGTGCCACCAGTGATTTTGGCCCCCCGGAGACCCAGTACTTC	CATSDFGPPETQYF
TRBV6-5	once	TRBD1	TRBJ2-7	TGTGCCAGCAGTTACCGAGGGACAGGGGGCTTATCCGAGCAGTACTTC	CASSYRGTGGLSEQYF
TRBV28	.	TRBD1	TRBJ1-6	TGTGCCAGCACCCCGGGACAGATCAATTCACCCCTCCACTTT	CASTPGQINSPLHF
TRBV15	.	TRBD1	TRBJ2-1	TGTGCCACCAGCAGAGAAACGGCAGGGGGTTGGGACAATGAGCAGTTCTTC	CATSRETAGGWDNEQFF
TRBV6-5	.	TRBD2	TRBJ2-1	TGTGCCAGCAGTTCGCGGGAGGGCCCGAACAATGAGCAGTTCTTC	CASSSREGPNNEQFF
TRBV6-2/TRBV6-3	.	.	TRBJ2-2	TGTGCCAGCAGTTACTCTACAGGGTTCACCGGGGAGCTGTTTTTT	CASSYSTGFTGELFF
TRBV29-1	.	.	TRBJ1-6	TGCAGCGTTGCTGGGGCGAGTGTGGATTCACCCCTCCACTTT	CSVAGASVDSPLHF
TRBV6-5	.	.	TRBJ1-1	TGTGCCAGCAGTACCGCAGACAGGCGTTACACTGAAGCTTTCTTT	CASSTADRRYTEAFF
TRBV29-1	.	TRBD2	TRBJ2-7	TGCAGCGTTGAAGGAGGTACTAGCGGGAGATCGGACGAGCAGTACTTC	CSVEGGTSGRSDEQYF
TRBV18	.	TRBD1	TRBJ1-4	TGTGCCAGCTCACCACGACAGGGTAGCACTAATGAAAAACTGTTTTTT	CASSPRQGSTNEKLFF
TRBV11-2	.	TRBD1	TRBJ1-1	TGTGCCAGCAGCTGGGGACAGTCAGGGGCTTTCTTT	CASSWGQSGAFF
TRBV6-5	.	.	TRBJ1-2	TGTGCCAGCAGTTTTGAGGCGGCCCCTGCCTATGGCTACACCTTC	CASSFEAAPAYGYTF
TRBV10-3	.	TRBD1	TRBJ1-6	TGTGCCATCAGTGAGTCGGCGGGGACAGGGAATAATTCACCCCTCCACTTT	CAISESAGTGNNSPLHF
TRBV7-2	.	.	TRBJ2-7	TGTGCCAGCAGCTTGCCCGTCGGCGAGCAGTACTTC	CASSLPVGEQYF
TRBV18	.	.	TRBJ2-7	TGTGCCAGCTCACAGGAGGGGGCCTCCTACGAGCAGTACTTC	CASSQEGASYEQYF
TRBV12-3/TRBV12-4	.	.	TRBJ2-2	TGTGCCAGCAGCTTCCTTGAGACCGGGGAGCTGTTTTTT	CASSFLETGELFF
TRBV11-3	.	.	TRBJ2-1	TGTGCCAGCAGCCTTAGTCGGAGAAATGAGCAGTTCTTC	CASSLSRRNEQFF
TRBV9	.	.	TRBJ1-1	TGTGCCAGCAGCCTGGGAAACCGAGAGGGCCGGGCTTTCTTT	CASSLGNREGRAFF
TRBV28	.	TRBD2	TRBJ2-7	TGTGCCAGCAGTTTAGGGGGGGATTACGAGCAGTACTTC	CASSLGGDYEQYF
TRBV6-2/TRBV6-3	.	TRBD2	TRBJ2-5	TGTGCCAGCAGCCTCGGACTAGCGGGAGGGCAAGAGACCCAGTACTTC	CASSLGLAGGQETQYF
TRBV7-3	.	TRBD2	TRBJ2-1	TGTGCCAGCAGCTTAACATCTTTAGCGGGAGGTGTGAATGAGCAGTTCTTC	CASSLTSLAGGVNEQFF
TRBV28	few	.	TRBJ1-6	TGTGCCCTTTATTCACCCCTCCACTTT	CALYSPLHF
TRBV12-3/TRBV12-4	.	.	TRBJ2-7	TGTGCCAGCAGCAGCGAAAGTGGCGAGCAGTACTTC	CASSSESGEQYF
TRBV4-2	.	.	TRBJ1-3	TGTGCCAGCAGCCAAGACCTTTCCGGGATGGGGGGAAACACCATATATTTT	CASSQDLSGMGGNTIYF
TRBV7-2	.	TRBD1	TRBJ1-6	TGTGCCAGCAGCTTAGCGGCCAGGGGGAGCCATTCACCCCTCCACTTT	CASSLAARGSHSPLHF
TRBV4-2	.	TRBD1	TRBJ1-6	TGTGCCAGCAGCACGACAGGGGGGAGCTCCTATAATTCACCCCTCCACTTT	CASSTTGGSSYNSPLHF
TRBV3-1/TRBV3-2	.	TRBD2	TRBJ2-1	TGTGCCAGCAGCCAAGCAGGTGGACTAGTGGGAGATATTGAGCAGTTCTTC	CASSQAGGLVGDIEQFF
TRBV12-3/TRBV12-4	once	.	TRBJ1-1	TGTGCCAGCAGACTACAGGCCTACACTGAAGCTTTCTTT	CASRLQAYTEAFF
TRBV6-5	.	.	TRBJ2-2	TGTGCCAGCAGTTCAGGACATCCCACCGGGGAGCTGTTTTTT	CASSSGHPTGELFF
TRBV4-3	.	.	TRBJ1-6	TGCGCCAGCAGCCAGGACAGCAACAATAATTCACCCCTCCACTTT	CASSQDSNNNSPLHF
TRBV7-2	.	.	TRBJ2-7	TGTGCCAGCAGTGCGAGAACCGGTCTCGAGCAGTACTTC	CASSARTGLEQYF
TRBV6-2/TRBV6-3	.	.	TRBJ2-2	TGTGCCAGCAGCTGGTCAGGGGGGTCCGGGGAGCTGTTTTTT	CASSWSGGSGELFF